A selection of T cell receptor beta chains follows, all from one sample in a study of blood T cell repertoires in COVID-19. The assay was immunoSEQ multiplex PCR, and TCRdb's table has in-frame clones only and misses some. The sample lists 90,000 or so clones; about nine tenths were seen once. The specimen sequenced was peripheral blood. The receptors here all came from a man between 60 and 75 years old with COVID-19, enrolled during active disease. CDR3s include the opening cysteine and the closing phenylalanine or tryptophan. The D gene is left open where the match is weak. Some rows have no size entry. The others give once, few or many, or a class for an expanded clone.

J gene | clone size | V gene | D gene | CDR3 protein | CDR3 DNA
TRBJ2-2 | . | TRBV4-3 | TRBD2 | CASSLGLAGTGELFF | TGCGCCAGCAGCCTCGGACTAGCGGGAACCGGGGAGCTGTTTTTT
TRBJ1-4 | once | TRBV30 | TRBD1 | CAWSGDRINEKLFF | TGTGCCTGGAGTGGGGACAGGATTAATGAAAAACTGTTTTTT
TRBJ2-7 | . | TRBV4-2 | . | CASSQDMGLYEQYF | TGTGCCAGCAGCCAAGATATGGGGCTCTACGAGCAGTACTTC
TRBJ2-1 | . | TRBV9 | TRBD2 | CASSVGPASGSYNEQFF | TGTGCCAGCAGCGTAGGCCCCGCTAGCGGGAGTTACAATGAGCAGTTCTTC
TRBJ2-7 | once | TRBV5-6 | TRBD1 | CASSLRETGTYEQYF | TGTGCCAGCAGCTTGAGGGAGACAGGGACCTACGAGCAGTACTTC
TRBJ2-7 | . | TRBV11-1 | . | CASSRGLGSYEQYF | TGTGCCAGCAGCCGGGGACTTGGAAGCTACGAGCAGTACTTC
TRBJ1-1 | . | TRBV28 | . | CASTGTEAFF | TGTGCCAGCACCGGGACTGAAGCTTTCTTT
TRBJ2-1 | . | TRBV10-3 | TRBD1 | CAISQRTGGSYNEQFF | TGTGCCATTTCACAAAGGACAGGGGGCTCCTACAATGAGCAGTTCTTC
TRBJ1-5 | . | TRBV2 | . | CASSIERAQHF | TGTGCCAGCAGTATAGAGAGGGCCCAGCATTTT
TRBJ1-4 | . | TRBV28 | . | CASRVGSEKLFF | TGTGCCAGCAGGGTGGGGAGTGAAAAACTGTTTTTT
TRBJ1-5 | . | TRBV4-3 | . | CASSQGPWEPQHF | TGCGCCAGCAGCCAGGGCCCCTGGGAGCCCCAGCATTTT
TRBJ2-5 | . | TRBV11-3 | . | CASSDRDSDIPYHQETQYF | TGTGCCAGCAGCGACCGGGACTCTGACATTCCGTATCACCAAGAGACCCAGTACTTC
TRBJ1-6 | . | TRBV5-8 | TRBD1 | CASSSYRGSSYNSPLHF | TGTGCCAGCAGCTCCTACAGGGGGAGCTCCTATAATTCACCCCTCCACTTT
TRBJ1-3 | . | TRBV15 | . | CATSRDRANTIYF | TGTGCCACCAGCAGAGACAGGGCAAACACCATATATTTT
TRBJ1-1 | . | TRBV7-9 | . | CASSLVGGPMNTEAFF | TGTGCCAGCAGCTTAGTAGGTGGGCCGATGAACACTGAAGCTTTCTTT
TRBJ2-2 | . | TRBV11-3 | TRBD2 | CASSLDSLAGTHTGELFF | TGTGCCAGCAGCTTAGACTCCCTAGCGGGAACACACACCGGGGAGCTGTTTTTT